The rows below give T cell receptor beta chains drawn from one sample of a study of identical twins. TCRdb re-called the 5' RACE reads with MiXCR, one entry per CDR3 protein. The sample lists some 900,000 distinct CDR3 sequences, around an eighth occurring once. This same sample was also part of a study on yellow fever vaccine responses in identical twins.

Sequencing input: PBMCs. These TCRs come from a woman in her late teens or twenties in good health. Both conserved end residues are part of each CDR3. Each record gives: D gene, J gene, clone size, CDR3 length, V gene, CDR3 DNA, CDR3 protein. A D gene is named only where the DNA matches it firmly. The size field is filled for only some rows; it gives once, few, many or a size class.

TRBD1	TRBJ2-7	NA	12	TRBV2	TGTGCCAGCGGGGGACAGACCTACGAGCAGTACTTC	CASGGQTYEQYF
NA	TRBJ2-5	NA	14	TRBV20-1	TGCAGGGCTAGAGTAATTGGGGTTCGAGAGACCCAGTACTTC	CRARVIGVRETQYF
NA	TRBJ2-2	NA	18	TRBV7-8	TGTGCCAGCAGCTCCCGCGGCAGGGCGGTGGGCCACACCGGGGAGCTGTTTTTT	CASSSRGRAVGHTGELFF
TRBD2	TRBJ2-7	few	16	TRBV5-1	TGCGCCAGCAGCATAGGGACTAGCGGGAACCCCTACGAGCAGTACTTC	CASSIGTSGNPYEQYF
TRBD2	TRBJ2-1	NA	17	TRBV10-3	TGTGCCATCAGTGAGGGGACTAGCGGGGGCCTCAACAATGAGCAGTTCTTC	CAISEGTSGGLNNEQFF
NA	TRBJ2-7	once	12	TRBV12-3/TRBV12-4	TGTGCCAGCAGCATTCGGCGAGACGAGCAGTACTTC	CASSIRRDEQYF
TRBD1	TRBJ2-1	few	18	TRBV7-8	TGTGCCAGCAGCCAACCGACCCGGGACAGGGGGCCTCGGAATGAGCAGTTCTTC	CASSQPTRDRGPRNEQFF
NA	TRBJ2-7	few	17	TRBV11-2	TGTGCCAGCAGCTTAGATCTTACTCTAGTTCCGCCCTACGAGCAGTACTTC	CASSLDLTLVPPYEQYF
NA	TRBJ2-3	few	16	TRBV7-6	TGTGCCAGCAGCCTCGGGACTCCCCCCGGAGGAGATACGCAGTATTTT	CASSLGTPPGGDTQYF
TRBD2	TRBJ2-3	NA	16	TRBV2	TGTGCCAGCAGTTCTCAAGCGGGAACTAGCACAGATACGCAGTATTTT	CASSSQAGTSTDTQYF
NA	TRBJ2-7	NA	16	TRBV12-3/TRBV12-4	TGTGCCAGCAGTTTATTTGATTGGACGAAGAACCACGAGCAGTACTTC	CASSLFDWTKNHEQYF
TRBD2	TRBJ2-3	NA	16	TRBV5-1	TGCGCCAGCAGCTTGGGGGGACTAGATCGCACAGATACGCAGTATTTT	CASSLGGLDRTDTQYF
NA	TRBJ2-7	many	11	TRBV29-1	TGCAGCTATACGAGGGAGTACGAGCAGTACTTC	CSYTREYEQYF
TRBD2	TRBJ2-7	NA	16	TRBV2	TGTGCCAGCAGGGCAACGATTTTTGGTGGGGGGGACGAGCAGTACTTC	CASRATIFGGGDEQYF
TRBD2	TRBJ2-3	few	18	TRBV6-5	TGTGCCAGCAGTTACCGCGGGACTAGCGGGGGACCCACAGATACGCAGTATTTT	CASSYRGTSGGPTDTQYF
NA	TRBJ2-5	few	13	TRBV5-1	TGCGCCAGCAGCCGGGACTCCAGGGCGACCCAGTACTTC	CASSRDSRATQYF
NA	TRBJ2-1	few	13	TRBV5-6	TGTGCCAGCAGCTTGGTGGACGTTAATGAGCAGTTCTTC	CASSLVDVNEQFF
NA	TRBJ2-5	few	13	TRBV15	TGTGCCACCAGCAGAGGGACGACAGAGACCCAGTACTTC	CATSRGTTETQYF
TRBD2	TRBJ2-2	NA	19	TRBV12-3/TRBV12-4	TGTGCCAGCAGTACCCTCGGGACTAGCGGGAGGATCAACACCGGGGAGCTGTTTTTT	CASSTLGTSGRINTGELFF
TRBD1	TRBJ2-1	NA	14	TRBV20-1	TGCAGTGCCTTGGGAGGGACAGGGTACAATGAGCAGTTCTTC	CSALGGTGYNEQFF
NA	TRBJ1-1	many	14	TRBV7-9	TGTGCCAGCAGGCCAGGGGTGAACTCTGCTGAAGCTTTCTTT	CASRPGVNSAEAFF
TRBD1	TRBJ2-3	few	15	TRBV6-4	TGTGCCAGCAGTGACTCTGACAGGGCCACAGATACGCAGTATTTT	CASSDSDRATDTQYF
NA	TRBJ2-2	few	13	TRBV20-1	TGCAGTGCTAGAGAGCCAAACACCGGGGAGCTGTTTTTT	CSAREPNTGELFF
TRBD2	TRBJ2-1	NA	17	TRBV12-3/TRBV12-4	TGTGCCAGCAGCCTCTTCCTAGCGGGAGGCCCCTACAATGAGCAGTTCTTC	CASSLFLAGGPYNEQFF